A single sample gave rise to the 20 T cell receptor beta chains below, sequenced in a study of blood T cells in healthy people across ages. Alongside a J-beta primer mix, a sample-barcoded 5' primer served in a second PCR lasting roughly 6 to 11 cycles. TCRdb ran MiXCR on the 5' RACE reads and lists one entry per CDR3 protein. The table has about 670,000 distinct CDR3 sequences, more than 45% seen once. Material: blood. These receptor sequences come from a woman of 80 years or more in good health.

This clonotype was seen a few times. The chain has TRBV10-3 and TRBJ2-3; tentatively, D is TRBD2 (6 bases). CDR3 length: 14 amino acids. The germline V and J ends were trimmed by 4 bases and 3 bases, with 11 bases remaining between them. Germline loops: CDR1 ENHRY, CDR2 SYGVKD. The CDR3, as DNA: TGTGCCATCAGTGCTCGGGAGAAGACAGATACGCAGTATTTT. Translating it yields CAISAREKTDTQYF.

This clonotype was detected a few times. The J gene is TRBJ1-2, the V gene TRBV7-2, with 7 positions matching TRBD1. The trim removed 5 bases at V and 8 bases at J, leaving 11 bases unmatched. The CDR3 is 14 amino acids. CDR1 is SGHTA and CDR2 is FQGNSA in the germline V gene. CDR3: CASSPRQGIGGYTF. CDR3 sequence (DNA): TGTGCCAGCAGCCCAAGACAGGGAATCGGCGGCTACACCTTC.

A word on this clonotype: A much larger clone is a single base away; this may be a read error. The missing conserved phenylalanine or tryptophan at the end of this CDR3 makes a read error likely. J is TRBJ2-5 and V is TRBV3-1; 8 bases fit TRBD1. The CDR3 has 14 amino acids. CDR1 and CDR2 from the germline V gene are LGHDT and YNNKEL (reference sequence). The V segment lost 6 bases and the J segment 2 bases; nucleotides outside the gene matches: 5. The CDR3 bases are TGTGCCAGCAGTCTCCGGACAGGGCAAGAGACCCAGTACCTC. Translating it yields CASSLRTGQETQYL.

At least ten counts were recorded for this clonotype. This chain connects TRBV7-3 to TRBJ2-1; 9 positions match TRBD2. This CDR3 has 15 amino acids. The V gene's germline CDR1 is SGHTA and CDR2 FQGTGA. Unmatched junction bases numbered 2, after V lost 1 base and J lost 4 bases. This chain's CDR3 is CASSLMLAGYNEQFF. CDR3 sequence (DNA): TGTGCCAGCAGCTTAATGCTAGCGGGGTACAATGAGCAGTTCTTC.

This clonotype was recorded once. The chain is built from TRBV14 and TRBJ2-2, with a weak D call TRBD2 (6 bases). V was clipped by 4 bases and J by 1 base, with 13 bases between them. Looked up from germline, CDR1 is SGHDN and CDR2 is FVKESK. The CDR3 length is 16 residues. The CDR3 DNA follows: TGTGCCAGCAGCCGGACCCGGGGGTTGAACACCGGGGAGCTGTTTTTT. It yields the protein CASSRTRGLNTGELFF.

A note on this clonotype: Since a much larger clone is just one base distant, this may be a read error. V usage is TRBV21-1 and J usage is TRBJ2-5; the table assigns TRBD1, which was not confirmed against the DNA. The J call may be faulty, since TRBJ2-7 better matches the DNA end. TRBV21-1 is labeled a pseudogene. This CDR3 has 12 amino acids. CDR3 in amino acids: CASSNGGYEQYF. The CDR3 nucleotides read TGTGCCAGCAGCAACGGGGGGTACGAGCAGTACTTC.

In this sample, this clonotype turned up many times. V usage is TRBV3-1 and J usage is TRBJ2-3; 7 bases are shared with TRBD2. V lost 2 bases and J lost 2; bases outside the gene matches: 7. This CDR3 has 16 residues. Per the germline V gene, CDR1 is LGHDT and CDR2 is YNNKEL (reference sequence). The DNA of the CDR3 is TGTGCCAGCAGCCAACAAGGCGGGGGAACCACAGATACGCAGTATTTT. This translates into CASSQQGGGTTDTQYF.

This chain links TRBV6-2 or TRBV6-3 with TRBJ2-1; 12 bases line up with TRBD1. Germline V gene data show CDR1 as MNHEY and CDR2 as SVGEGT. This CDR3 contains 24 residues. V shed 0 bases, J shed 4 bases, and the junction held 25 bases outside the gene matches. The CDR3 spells CASSYSSGQGAWAFPAKLYNEQFF. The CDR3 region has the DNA TGTGCCAGCAGTTACTCTTCGGGACAGGGGGCTTGGGCCTTCCCTGCTAAGCTGTACAATGAGCAGTTCTTC.

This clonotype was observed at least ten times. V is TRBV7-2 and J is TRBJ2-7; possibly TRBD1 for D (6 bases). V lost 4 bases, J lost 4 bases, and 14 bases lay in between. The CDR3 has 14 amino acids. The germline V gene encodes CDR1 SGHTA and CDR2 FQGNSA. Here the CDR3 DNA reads TGTGCCAGCAGCTCCGGGACAAGGAGGTACGAGCAGTACTTC. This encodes CASSSGTRRYEQYF.

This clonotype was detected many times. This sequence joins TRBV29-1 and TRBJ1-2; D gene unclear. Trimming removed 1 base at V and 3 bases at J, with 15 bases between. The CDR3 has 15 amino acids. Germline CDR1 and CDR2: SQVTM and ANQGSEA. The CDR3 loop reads CSVEVRLLWDYGYTF. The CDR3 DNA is TGCAGCGTTGAAGTTAGACTACTATGGGACTATGGCTACACCTTC.

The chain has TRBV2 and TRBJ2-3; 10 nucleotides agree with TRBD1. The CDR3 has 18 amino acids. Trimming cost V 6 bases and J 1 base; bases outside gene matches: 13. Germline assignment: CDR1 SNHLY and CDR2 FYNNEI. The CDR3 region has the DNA TGTGCCAGCAGACCCTCCTGGAGGACAGGGGGTGGCACAGATACGCAGTATTTT. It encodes CASRPSWRTGGGTDTQYF. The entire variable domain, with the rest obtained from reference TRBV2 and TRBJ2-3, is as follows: EPEVTQTPSHQVTQMGQEVILRCVPISNHLYFYWYRQILGQKVEFLVSFYNNEISEKSEIFDDQFSVERPDGSNFTLKIRSTKLEDSAMYFCASRPSWRTGGGTDTQYFGPGTRLTVL.

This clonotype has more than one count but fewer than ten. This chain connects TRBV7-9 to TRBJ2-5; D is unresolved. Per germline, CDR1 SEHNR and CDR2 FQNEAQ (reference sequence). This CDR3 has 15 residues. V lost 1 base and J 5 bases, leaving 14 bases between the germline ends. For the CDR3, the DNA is TGTGCCAGCAGCTTAGAGGCCCATTCCGCCGAGACCCAGTACTTC. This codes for CASSLEAHSAETQYF. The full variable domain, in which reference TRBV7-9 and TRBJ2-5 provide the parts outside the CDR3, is DTGVSQNPRHKITKRGQNVTFRCDPISEHNRLYWYRQTLGQGPEFLTYFQNEAQLEKSRLLSDRFSAERPKGSFSTLEIQRTEQGDSAMYLCASSLEAHSAETQYFGPGTRLLVL.

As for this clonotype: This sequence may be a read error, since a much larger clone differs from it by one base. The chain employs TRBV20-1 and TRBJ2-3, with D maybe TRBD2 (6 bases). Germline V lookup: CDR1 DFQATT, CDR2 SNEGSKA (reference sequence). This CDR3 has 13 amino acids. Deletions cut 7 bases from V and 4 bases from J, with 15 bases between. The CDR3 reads CSVHRDSSDTQYF. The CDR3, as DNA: TGCAGTGTTCACCGGGACTCCTCAGATACGCAGTATTTT.

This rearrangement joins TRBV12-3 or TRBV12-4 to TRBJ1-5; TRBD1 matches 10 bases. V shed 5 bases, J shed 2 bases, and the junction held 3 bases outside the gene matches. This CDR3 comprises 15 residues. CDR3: CASSLDRGGNQPQHF. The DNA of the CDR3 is TGTGCCAGCAGTCTGGACAGGGGGGGCAATCAGCCCCAGCATTTT.

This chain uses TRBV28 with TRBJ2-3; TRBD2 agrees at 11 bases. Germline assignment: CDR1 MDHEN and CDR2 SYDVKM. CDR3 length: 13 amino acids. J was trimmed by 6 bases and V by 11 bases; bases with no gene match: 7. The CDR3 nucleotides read TGTGCCGGAAATAGCGGGGGGGCGGATACGCAGTATTTT. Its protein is CAGNSGGADTQYF.

The CDR3 here is CASSAREFEQFF. The CDR3 DNA reads TGTGCCAGCAGTGCTCGGGAGTTTGAGCAGTTCTTC. The V and J genes are TRBV25-1 and TRBJ2-1; the D gene is possibly TRBD2 (6 bases). V was pared by 4 bases and J by 9 bases, with 10 bases between. CDR3 size: 12 residues. Germline CDR1 reads MGHDK; CDR2 reads SYGVNS.

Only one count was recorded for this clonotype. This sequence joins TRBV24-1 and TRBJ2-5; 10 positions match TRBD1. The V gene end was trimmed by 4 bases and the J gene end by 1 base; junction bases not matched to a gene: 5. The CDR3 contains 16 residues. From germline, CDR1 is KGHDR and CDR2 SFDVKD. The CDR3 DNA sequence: TGTGCCACCAGTGAAGAGACAGGGGGCATCCAAGAGACCCAGTACTTC. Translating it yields CATSEETGGIQETQYF.

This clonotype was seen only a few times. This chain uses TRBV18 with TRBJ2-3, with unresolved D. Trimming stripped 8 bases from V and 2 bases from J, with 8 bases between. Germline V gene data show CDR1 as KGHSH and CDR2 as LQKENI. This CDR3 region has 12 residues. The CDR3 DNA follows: TGTGCCAGCGCCTCCCCCACAGATACGCAGTATTTT. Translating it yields CASASPTDTQYF.

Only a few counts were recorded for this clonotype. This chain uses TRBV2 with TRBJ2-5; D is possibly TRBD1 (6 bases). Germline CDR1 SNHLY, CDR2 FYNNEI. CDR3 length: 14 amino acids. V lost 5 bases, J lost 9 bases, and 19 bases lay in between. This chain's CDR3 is CASSSHRVGKAQYF. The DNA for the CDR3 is TGTGCCAGCAGTAGTCACAGGGTCGGGAAGGCCCAGTACTTC.

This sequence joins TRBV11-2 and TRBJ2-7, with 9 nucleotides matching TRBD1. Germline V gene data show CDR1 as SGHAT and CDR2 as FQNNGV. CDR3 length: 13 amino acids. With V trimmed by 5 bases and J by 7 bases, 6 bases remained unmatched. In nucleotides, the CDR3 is TGTGCCAGCAGCATTGGGACAGGGCGGGAGCAGTACTTC. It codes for CASSIGTGREQYF.